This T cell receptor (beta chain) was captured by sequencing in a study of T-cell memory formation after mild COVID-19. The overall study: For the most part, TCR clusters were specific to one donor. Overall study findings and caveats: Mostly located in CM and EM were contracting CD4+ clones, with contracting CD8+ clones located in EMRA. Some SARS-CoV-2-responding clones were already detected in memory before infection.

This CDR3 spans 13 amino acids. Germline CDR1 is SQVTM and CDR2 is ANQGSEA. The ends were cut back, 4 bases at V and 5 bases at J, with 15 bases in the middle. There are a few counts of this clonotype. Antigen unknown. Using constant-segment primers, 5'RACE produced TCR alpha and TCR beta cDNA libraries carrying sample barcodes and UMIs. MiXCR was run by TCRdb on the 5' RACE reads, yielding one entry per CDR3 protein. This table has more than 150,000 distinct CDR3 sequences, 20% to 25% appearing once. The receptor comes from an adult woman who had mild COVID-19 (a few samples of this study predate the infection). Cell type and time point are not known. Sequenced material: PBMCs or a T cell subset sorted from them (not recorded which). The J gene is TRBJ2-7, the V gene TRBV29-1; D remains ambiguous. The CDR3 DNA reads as TGCAGCGTTGTCTGGGAAGCCCCCCACGAGCAGTACTTC. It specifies CSVVWEAPHEQYF.